This passage covers 31 T cell receptor beta chains from one sample sequenced in a study of T cell repertoires in cytomegalovirus infection. TCRdb passed the reads through MiXCR, listing each CDR3 protein once. The sample shows about 130,000 distinct CDR3 sequences, roughly 8.2% of them seen only once. Sequences were obtained from PBMCs. These receptors were collected from a human donor in good health (CMV status not recorded). Some clones in this sample may be carry-over from other donors' samples.

V and J are TRBV6-2 or TRBV6-3 and TRBJ2-1, with 9 nucleotides matching TRBD2. V was clipped by 0 bases and J by 3 bases; unmatched bases: 6. The CDR3 loop spans 17 amino acids. The V gene's germline CDR1 is MNHEY and CDR2 SVGEGT. This CDR3 reads CASSYSPPSGVYNEQFF. The CDR3 DNA reads as TGTGCCAGCAGTTACTCCCCACCTAGCGGGGTCTACAATGAGCAGTTCTTC.

This clonotype was seen a few times. V is TRBV2 and J is TRBJ2-1, with D possibly TRBD2 on 7 matching bases. Germline-derived CDR1 and CDR2 are SNHLY and FYNNEI. Trimming pared 5 bases from V and 4 bases from J, leaving 18 bases between. The CDR3 runs to 16 residues. The CDR3 bases are TGTGCCAGCAGTATGGGGGGGGGCACTTTGTACAATGAGCAGTTCTTC. It encodes CASSMGGGTLYNEQFF. Variable domain in full (rest from reference TRBV2 and TRBJ2-1): EPEVTQTPSHQVTQMGQEVILRCVPISNHLYFYWYRQILGQKVEFLVSFYNNEISEKSEIFDDQFSVERPDGSNFTLKIRSTKLEDSAMYFCASSMGGGTLYNEQFFGPGTRLTVL.

This clonotype was detected many times. The chain employs TRBV6-2 or TRBV6-3 and TRBJ2-7; a weak D match, TRBD1 (6 bases). This CDR3 is 13 amino acids long. The V gene lost 2 bases and the J gene lost 7 bases, with 12 bases spanning the gap. Germline V CDR1 and CDR2: MNHEY, SVGEGT. The CDR3 here is CASSYQGPGEQYF. The CDR3 region has the DNA TGTGCCAGCAGTTACCAGGGGCCTGGGGAGCAGTACTTC.

This clonotype was counted ten times or more. V and J are TRBV11-2 and TRBJ2-7, with 11 bases that match TRBD1. The CDR3 length is 15 residues. The germline gives CDR1 SGHAT, CDR2 FQNNGV. Trimming at V came to 5 bases and at J to 3 bases, leaving 6 bases not matched to a gene. The CDR3 loop is CASSIPGTGGYEQYF. The CDR3 DNA reads TGTGCCAGCAGCATACCCGGGACAGGGGGCTACGAGCAGTACTTC.

The DNA of the CDR3 is TGTGCCAGCAGCCTAACAGGAGATCACAGATATACGCAGTATTTT. Protein sequence: CASSLTGDHRYTQYF. The chain is built from TRBV11-2 and TRBJ2-3, with D perhaps TRBD1 (5 bases). The V and J ends lost 5 bases and 7 bases respectively, with 19 bases between them. CDR3 size: 15 residues. Germline V gives CDR1 SGHAT, CDR2 FQNNGV.

The chain has TRBV28 and TRBJ2-1; D ambiguous. V shed 5 bases and J shed 15 bases, with 20 bases lying between them. Germline V gene lookup returns CDR1 MDHEN and CDR2 SYDVKM. This CDR3 has 13 amino acids. DNA for the CDR3: TGTGCCAGCAGTATCCAGGAGAATCGGTCGTTGTTCTTC. Its protein is CASSIQENRSLFF.

CDR3 amino acids: CASSRPGRNSPLHF. CDR3 bases: TGTGCCAGCAGTCGACCAGGGAGGAATTCACCCCTCCACTTT. The J gene is TRBJ1-6, the V gene TRBV28; D is possibly TRBD1 (5 bases). The V and J ends lost 5 bases and 7 bases respectively, with 12 bases between them. The CDR3 is 14 amino acids. Germline-derived CDR1 and CDR2 are MDHEN and SYDVKM.

The chain links TRBV3-1 to TRBJ1-1; a weak D match, TRBD1 (6 bases). This CDR3 has 16 residues. Germline V lookup: CDR1 LGHDT, CDR2 YNNKEL (reference sequence). V was pared by 1 base and J by 1 base, with 13 bases between. The CDR3 DNA is TGTGCCAGCAGCCAAGCTCTGCTCAGGGGGAACACTGAAGCTTTCTTT. Translating gives CASSQALLRGNTEAFF. Together with reference TRBV3-1 and TRBJ1-1, the CDR3 gives the full variable domain: DTAVSQTPKYLVTQMGNDKSIKCEQNLGHDTMYWYKQDSKKFLKIMFSYNNKELIINETVPNRFSPKSPDKAHLNLHINSLELGDSAVYFCASSQALLRGNTEAFFGQGTRLTVV.

This clonotype was detected many times. The chain uses TRBV2 and TRBJ1-1; D unresolved. This CDR3 contains 11 residues. The V gene lost 7 bases and the J gene lost 0 bases, with 3 bases spanning the gap. CDR1 and CDR2 (germline): SNHLY, FYNNEI. The CDR3 DNA reads TGTGCCAGCAAGGTGAACACTGAAGCTTTCTTT. Translation gives CASKVNTEAFF.

The V call is TRBV10-3, the J call TRBJ2-1, with unresolved D. Germline V gives CDR1 ENHRY, CDR2 SYGVKD. The V end lost 4 bases, the J end lost 4 bases, and 11 bases lay between the germline ends. The CDR3 is 14 amino acids. CDR3 residues: CAISVLTEYNEQFF. The CDR3 nucleotides read TGTGCCATCAGTGTTCTCACGGAATACAATGAGCAGTTCTTC.

This clonotype turned up a few times. The chain employs TRBV5-1 and TRBJ2-7; weak D call: TRBD2 (6 bases). The CDR3 runs to 14 residues. Trimming removed 4 bases from V and 2 bases from J, with 13 bases in between. Germline V gene lookup returns CDR1 SGHRS and CDR2 YFSETQ. CDR3 in amino acids: CASSGAGHTYEQYF. The CDR3, as DNA: TGCGCCAGCAGCGGGGCGGGGCACACCTACGAGCAGTACTTC.

This clonotype was counted ten times or more. This sequence joins TRBV20-1 and TRBJ2-2; no clear D. The germline gives CDR1 DFQATT, CDR2 SNEGSKA (reference sequence). V lost 2 bases to trimming and J lost 0 bases, with 13 bases between them. The CDR3 consists of 16 residues. CDR3 sequence reads: CSARPRPFANTGELFF. The CDR3 nucleotides are TGCAGTGCTAGACCCAGGCCATTCGCGAACACCGGGGAGCTGTTTTTT.

This clonotype was seen many times. The chain employs TRBV7-2 and TRBJ1-2; D not resolved. Deletions cut 5 bases from V and 8 bases from J, with 15 bases between. Germline V gene lookup returns CDR1 SGHTA and CDR2 FQGNSA. This CDR3 region has 13 residues. The CDR3 protein is CASSLRAGDGYTF. As DNA, the CDR3 is TGTGCCAGCAGCCTCCGGGCAGGCGACGGCTACACCTTC.

This clonotype was detected ten times or more. Germline is not matched at one junction end, which may reflect a read error. The J gene is TRBJ2-3, the V gene TRBV2; D is unresolved. This CDR3 is built from 12 residues. The germline V gene has CDR1 SNHLY and CDR2 FYNNEI. The CDR3 bases are TGTGCCAGCAGTGAAGGGGCCGAAACCCCCAACTTT. This gives the protein CASSEGAETPNF.

This clonotype was detected many times. This sequence joins TRBV7-2 and TRBJ1-2; D perhaps matches TRBD1 (5 bases). This CDR3 comprises 15 residues. CDR1 SGHTA and CDR2 FQGNSA come from the germline V gene. The V and J ends lost 7 bases and 0 bases respectively, with 15 bases between them. The CDR3 DNA reads as TGTGCCAGCAACAGGAGGGGAGGCTCTAACTATGGCTACACCTTC. It is translated as CASNRRGGSNYGYTF.

This clonotype was observed a few times. The CDR3 coding sequence is TGTGCCAGCAGCCTCAGAGGGGAAAAACTGTTTTTT. It translates to CASSLRGEKLFF. V usage is TRBV7-2 and J usage is TRBJ1-4; D not resolved. The CDR3 loop spans 12 amino acids. V lost 5 bases and J 8 bases, leaving 9 bases between the germline ends. The V gene's germline CDR1 is SGHTA and CDR2 FQGNSA.

This clonotype has just a few counts. The chain combines TRBV20-1 with TRBJ1-2, with D perhaps TRBD1 (5 bases). The V and J ends lost 5 bases and 5 bases respectively, with 21 bases between them. Germline V gives CDR1 DFQATT, CDR2 SNEGSKA (reference sequence). The CDR3 has 15 amino acids. The CDR3, as DNA: TGCAGTGCTCAGGATCGGGCCAGACGGGGGTATGGCTACACCTTC. This translates into CSAQDRARRGYGYTF.

Ten or more counts support this clonotype. V usage is TRBV28 and J usage is TRBJ2-1; D remains unclear. V lost 4 bases and J 6 bases, leaving 22 bases between the germline ends. Per the germline V gene, CDR1 is MDHEN and CDR2 is SYDVKM. CDR3 length: 17 amino acids. The CDR3 coding sequence is TGTGCCAGCAGTTCCACCTCTGCCGGGCCCATAGTCAATGAGCAGTTCTTC. Translation gives CASSSTSAGPIVNEQFF.

In this sample, this clonotype turned up many times. V gene TRBV29-1 combines with J gene TRBJ2-7, with 8 bases identical to TRBD1. The CDR3 totals 14 residues. The J segment lost 2 bases and the V segment lost 3 bases, leaving 6 bases of the junction unmatched. CDR1 is SQVTM and CDR2 is ANQGSEA in the germline V gene. CDR3 sequence reads: CSVEGDRPTYEQYF. CDR3 in DNA: TGCAGCGTTGAGGGGGACAGGCCGACCTACGAGCAGTACTTC.

The rearrangement links TRBV6-6 to TRBJ1-5, with D hard to call. CDR1 is MNHNY and CDR2 is SVGAGI in the germline V gene (reference sequence). V lost 5 bases and J 4 bases, leaving 12 bases between the germline ends. This CDR3 spans 14 amino acids. CDR3 sequence reads: CASSNQANNQPQHF. The CDR3 coding sequence is TGTGCCAGCAGTAACCAGGCGAATAATCAGCCCCAGCATTTT.

This clonotype was recorded many times. CDR3 nucleotide sequence: TGTGCCAGCAGCGTAGCAGACACTGAAGCTTTCTTT. This translates into CASSVADTEAFF. The chain carries TRBV9 and TRBJ1-1; D gene unclear. The CDR3 sequence is 12 residues long. Trimming cost V 0 bases and J 3 bases, with 3 bases left between them. Germline lookup yields CDR1 SGDLS and CDR2 YYNGEE.

This clonotype was recorded a few times. The chain has TRBV29-1 and TRBJ2-7; D is ambiguous. V dropped 3 bases and J dropped 2 bases, with 14 bases sitting between them. CDR1 is SQVTM and CDR2 is ANQGSEA in the germline V gene. The CDR3 runs to 14 residues. The CDR3 here is CSVERFDDPYEQYF. CDR3 bases: TGCAGCGTTGAGCGGTTCGATGATCCCTACGAGCAGTACTTC.

This clonotype was found many times. The chain carries TRBV28 and TRBJ1-5; D is uncertain. This CDR3 has 13 residues. Germline CDR1 and CDR2: MDHEN and SYDVKM. With 8 bases removed from V and 3 bases from J, the gap between germline ends came to 11 bases. In DNA, the CDR3 is TGTGCCAGCTTCCGGGATACCAATCAGCCCCAGCATTTT. Protein: CASFRDTNQPQHF.

In its sample, this clonotype was seen a few times. The chain links TRBV28 to TRBJ1-4; D uncertain. V gave up 8 bases and J gave up 3 bases, with 4 bases separating them. CDR1 is MDHEN, CDR2 SYDVKM, per germline. The CDR3 contains 11 residues. In DNA form, the CDR3 reads TGTGCCAGCGGGGCTAATGAAAAACTGTTTTTT. It is translated as CASGANEKLFF.

This clonotype was recorded many times. This chain uses TRBV19 with TRBJ1-2, with D uncertain. The CDR3 loop spans 13 amino acids. V was clipped by 3 bases and J by 2 bases, with 7 bases between them. In germline, CDR1 is LNHDA, CDR2 SQIVND (reference sequence). CDR3 nucleotides: TGTGCCAGTAGTATTACAGAGAACTATGGCTACACCTTC. Protein: CASSITENYGYTF.

This clonotype was observed a handful of times. The chain links TRBV2 to TRBJ1-2; D not certain. Per germline, CDR1 SNHLY and CDR2 FYNNEI. The length of the CDR3 is 14 residues. Trimming left V 2 bases short and J 8 bases short, with 15 bases between. CDR3 in DNA: TGTGCCAGCAGTGAAATCGGCGGACCTGGGGGCTACACCTTC. Its protein product is CASSEIGGPGGYTF. Full variable domain (rest looked up from reference TRBV2 and TRBJ1-2): EPEVTQTPSHQVTQMGQEVILRCVPISNHLYFYWYRQILGQKVEFLVSFYNNEISEKSEIFDDQFSVERPDGSNFTLKIRSTKLEDSAMYFCASSEIGGPGGYTFGSGTRLTVV.

This clonotype showed up many times. CDR3 region: CASSLAEGRQPQHF. The CDR3 DNA reads as TGTGCCAGCAGTTTGGCGGAAGGGAGACAGCCCCAGCATTTT. This chain joins TRBV12-3 or TRBV12-4 and TRBJ1-5; D remains unclear. The CDR3 covers 14 residues. The germline V and J ends were trimmed by 3 bases and 7 bases, with 13 bases remaining between them.

This clonotype was seen many times. The chain employs TRBV10-2 and TRBJ2-3; TRBD2 agrees at 8 bases. Per germline, CDR1 WSHSY and CDR2 SAAADI. The CDR3 consists of 14 residues. V lost 8 bases to trimming and J lost 5 bases; unmatched junction nucleotides: 9. CDR3 bases: TGCGCCAGCTATACCGGGACTAGGGGAGATACGCAGTATTTT. Translated, it gives CASYTGTRGDTQYF.

Remarks on this clonotype: The junction and the germline gene differ at one end; a read error may be behind it. V and J are TRBV5-3 and TRBJ2-3; D unresolved. TRBV5-3 is given ORF status, its function remaining uncertain. There are 12 residues in the CDR3. In DNA, the CDR3 is TGTGCCAGCAGCTTTTGGCGTGATACGCAGTATTTT. Translated, it gives CASSFWRDTQYF.

This clonotype has only a few counts. J is TRBJ1-2 and V is TRBV4-2, with 7 bases fitting TRBD1. With 4 bases clipped from V and 7 bases from J, the junction kept 15 bases outside the gene matches. The CDR3 has 16 amino acids. Germline assignment: CDR1 LGHNA and CDR2 YNFKEQ. The CDR3 loop is CASSPITDRVSGGYTF. CDR3 in DNA: TGTGCCAGCAGCCCTATAACCGACAGGGTATCCGGTGGCTACACCTTC.

In its sample, this clonotype was seen many times. The chain is built from TRBV18 and TRBJ2-7, with D maybe TRBD1 (6 bases). The CDR3 extends over 11 amino acids. Germline V gene sequence: CDR1 KGHSH, CDR2 LQKENI. Deletions cut 6 bases from V and 6 bases from J, with 9 bases between. CDR3 loop: CASSQGGEQYF. CDR3 bases: TGTGCCAGCTCCCAAGGGGGCGAGCAGTACTTC. Combining the CDR3 with reference TRBV18 and TRBJ2-7 gives the whole variable domain NAGVMQNPRHLVRRRGQEARLRCSPMKGHSHVYWYRQLPEEGLKFMVYLQKENIIDESGMPKERFSAEFPKEGPSILRIQQVVRGDSAAYFCASSQGGEQYFGPGTRLTVT.